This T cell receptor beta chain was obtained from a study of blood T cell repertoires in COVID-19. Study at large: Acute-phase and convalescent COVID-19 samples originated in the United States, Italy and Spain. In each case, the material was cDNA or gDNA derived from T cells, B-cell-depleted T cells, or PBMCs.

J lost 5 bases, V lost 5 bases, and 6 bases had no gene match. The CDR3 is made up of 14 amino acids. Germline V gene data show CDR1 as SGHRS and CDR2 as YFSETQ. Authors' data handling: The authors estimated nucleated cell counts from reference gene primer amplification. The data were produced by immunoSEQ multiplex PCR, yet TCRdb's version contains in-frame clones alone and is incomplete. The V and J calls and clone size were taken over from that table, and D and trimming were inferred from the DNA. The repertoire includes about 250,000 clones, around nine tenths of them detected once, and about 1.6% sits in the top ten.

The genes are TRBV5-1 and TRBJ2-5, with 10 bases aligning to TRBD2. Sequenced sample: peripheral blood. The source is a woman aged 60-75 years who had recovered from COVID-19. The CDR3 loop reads CASRTAGGPETQYF. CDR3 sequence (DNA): TGCGCCAGCAGGACAGCGGGGGGGCCGGAGACCCAGTACTTC.